A selection of T cell receptor beta chains follows, all from one sample in a study of vaccination and CD4 T cells after COVID-19. TCRdb redid the calling of the PCR reads with MiXCR, one entry per CDR3 protein. Of thousands of distinct CDR3 sequences in the sample, roughly 40% were seen once. No antigen has been identified for these receptors. The specimen was CD4+ T cells from blood, cultured in vitro. Receptor source: a human donor in good health. The CDR3 runs from the conserved cysteine through the conserved F or W. Each record gives: V gene, J gene, clone size, D gene, CDR3 DNA, CDR3 protein. The D gene is left open where the match is weak. Size is stated for part of the rows, as once, few or many counts, or as a class when the clone is expanded.

V: TRBV20-1; J: TRBJ2-7; size: -; D: -; DNA: TGCAGTGCTAGGTCGGGCGGGCGCGAGCAGTACTTC; CDR3: CSARSGGREQYF
V: TRBV12-5; J: TRBJ2-1; size: -; D: -; DNA: TGTGCTAGTGGTTTGGTATTATCGGGTGAGCAGTTCTTC; CDR3: CASGLVLSGEQFF
V: TRBV4-3; J: TRBJ1-2; size: -; D: -; DNA: TGCGCCAGCAGCCAAACAGGGAGCTTTTATGGCTACACCTTC; CDR3: CASSQTGSFYGYTF
V: TRBV15; J: TRBJ2-5; size: few; D: -; DNA: TGTGCCACCAGCGGAAACAGGGCTGAGACCCAGTACTTC; CDR3: CATSGNRAETQYF
V: TRBV6-2/TRBV6-3; J: TRBJ1-2; size: few; D: -; DNA: TGTGCCAGCAGCGACCGGCGGTTCTATGGCTACACCTTC; CDR3: CASSDRRFYGYTF
V: TRBV2; J: TRBJ2-3; size: -; D: -; DNA: TGTGCCAGCAACCAAGCGGATACGCAGTATTTT; CDR3: CASNQADTQYF
V: TRBV15; J: TRBJ2-3; size: -; D: TRBD1; DNA: TGTGCCACCACCGTCGACAGGGGAAGCACAGATACGCAGTATTTT; CDR3: CATTVDRGSTDTQYF
V: TRBV20-1; J: TRBJ2-5; size: -; D: -; DNA: TGCAGTGCTAGAATAGGGGGGGTAGAGACCCAGTACTTC; CDR3: CSARIGGVETQYF
V: TRBV6-2/TRBV6-3; J: TRBJ1-1; size: -; D: -; DNA: TGTGCCAGCAGTTACGGACAGTGGTCCGGGGAGGGTTTCTTT; CDR3: CASSYGQWSGEGFF
V: TRBV20-1; J: TRBJ1-1; size: few; D: -; DNA: TGCAGTGCTAGTATCGTATCGTCGACCACTGAAGCTTTCTTT; CDR3: CSASIVSSTTEAFF
V: TRBV6-1; J: TRBJ1-3; size: -; D: -; DNA: TGTGCCAGCAGGGGGGGGAAGTACTCTGGAAACACCATATATTTT; CDR3: CASRGGKYSGNTIYF
V: TRBV11-2; J: TRBJ1-1; size: few; D: -; DNA: TGTGCCAGCAGCTTAGAGGACAGAACAGACACTGAAGCTTTCTTT; CDR3: CASSLEDRTDTEAFF
V: TRBV7-2; J: TRBJ2-3; size: once; D: TRBD2; DNA: TGTGCCAGCAGCCCAGGGACTAGCGGGGCCTCAGGAGCAGATACGCAGTATTTT; CDR3: CASSPGTSGASGADTQYF
V: TRBV6-5; J: TRBJ2-7; size: -; D: TRBD2; DNA: TGTGCCAGCAGTTACAGAAGGACTAGCGGGAGTCACGAGCAGTACTTC; CDR3: CASSYRRTSGSHEQYF
V: TRBV6-1; J: TRBJ2-7; size: -; D: TRBD1; DNA: TGTGCCAGCACTTTCGGACAGGGCTCCTACGAGCAGTACTTC; CDR3: CASTFGQGSYEQYF
V: TRBV10-2; J: TRBJ2-7; size: -; D: TRBD1; DNA: TGCGCCAGCGGACAGGGCCAAGGGGAGCAGTACTTC; CDR3: CASGQGQGEQYF
V: TRBV7-2; J: TRBJ1-5; size: few; D: -; DNA: TGTGCCAGCAGCCCCGGGGATTGGCAGCCCCAGCATTTT; CDR3: CASSPGDWQPQHF
V: TRBV2; J: TRBJ2-7; size: -; D: -; DNA: TGTGCCAGCAGTGAGAACGGCCCCTACGAGCAGTACTTC; CDR3: CASSENGPYEQYF
V: TRBV7-2; J: TRBJ2-7; size: -; D: -; DNA: TGTGCCAGCAGCAAGAGTCTCTACGAGCAGTACTTC; CDR3: CASSKSLYEQYF
V: TRBV6-2/TRBV6-3; J: TRBJ2-7; size: few; D: TRBD2; DNA: TGTGCCAGCAGGACTAGCGGGAGCAACGAGCAGTACTTC; CDR3: CASRTSGSNEQYF
V: TRBV19; J: TRBJ1-1; size: -; D: -; DNA: TGTGCCAGTACCAAGGGGGGTTTGAACACTGAAGCTTTCTTT; CDR3: CASTKGGLNTEAFF
V: TRBV20-1; J: TRBJ1-3; size: few; D: -; DNA: TGCAGTGCTAGAGATCCGGGCTCTGGAAACACCATATATTTT; CDR3: CSARDPGSGNTIYF
V: TRBV27; J: TRBJ2-5; size: -; D: TRBD2; DNA: TGTGCCAGCAAGGAGGGAGTAGCGGGAGGTCGAGAGACCCAGTACTTC; CDR3: CASKEGVAGGRETQYF
V: TRBV18; J: TRBJ1-2; size: -; D: -; DNA: TGTGCCAGCTCACCACCCAACAGCGTTAACTATGGCTACACCTTC; CDR3: CASSPPNSVNYGYTF
V: TRBV7-6; J: TRBJ2-1; size: -; D: TRBD1; DNA: TGTGCCAGCAGCATCGCGGACAGGGAGCCTGAGCAGTTCTTC; CDR3: CASSIADREPEQFF
V: TRBV19; J: TRBJ2-1; size: -; D: TRBD2; DNA: TGTGCCAGTAGCCCCCGTCGGACTAGCGGGGCCACCGGGCAGTTCTTC; CDR3: CASSPRRTSGATGQFF
V: TRBV20-1; J: TRBJ2-1; size: few; D: -; DNA: TGCAGTGCCCAAGTCTCCTACAATGAGCAGTTCTTC; CDR3: CSAQVSYNEQFF
V: TRBV5-6; J: TRBJ1-5; size: -; D: -; DNA: TGTGCCAGCAGCGCCCGGGTTCATCCCCAGCATTTT; CDR3: CASSARVHPQHF
V: TRBV6-1; J: TRBJ1-1; size: -; D: TRBD1; DNA: TGTGCCAGCCGCGGACAGGTCAACTTTAACACTGAAGCTTTCTTT; CDR3: CASRGQVNFNTEAFF
V: TRBV24-1; J: TRBJ1-1; size: medium-sized; D: -; DNA: TGTGCCCCGAAAGGAGGACGTGAAGCTTTCTTT; CDR3: CAPKGGREAFF
V: TRBV5-1; J: TRBJ2-5; size: -; D: -; DNA: TGCGCCAGCAGCCCCGGACCTCATAAAGAGACCCAGTACTTC; CDR3: CASSPGPHKETQYF
V: TRBV27; J: TRBJ2-7; size: few; D: TRBD1; DNA: TGTGCCAGCAGCCGAACCGGGACAGGGGGGAATTACGAGCAGTACTTC; CDR3: CASSRTGTGGNYEQYF
V: TRBV5-4; J: TRBJ2-2; size: -; D: -; DNA: TGTGCCAGCAGCTTTTTAGAGGGAACCGGGGAGCTGTTTTTT; CDR3: CASSFLEGTGELFF
V: TRBV6-5; J: TRBJ2-7; size: -; D: TRBD1; DNA: TGTGCCAGCAGTTACTTACAGGGGCACGAGCAGTACTTC; CDR3: CASSYLQGHEQYF
V: TRBV24-1; J: TRBJ2-5; size: few; D: TRBD2; DNA: TGTGCCACCAGTGATTTGGGCGGGGGGCAAGAGACCCAGTACTTC; CDR3: CATSDLGGGQETQYF
V: TRBV5-1; J: TRBJ2-5; size: -; D: -; DNA: TGCGCCAGCAAGTTGGCGACAGGAGAACAACAAGAGACCCAGTACTTC; CDR3: CASKLATGEQQETQYF
V: TRBV5-4; J: TRBJ1-3; size: once; D: -; DNA: TGTGCCAGCAGCCTACCCAGGGCTGGAAACACCATATATTTT; CDR3: CASSLPRAGNTIYF
V: TRBV7-9; J: TRBJ2-3; size: few; D: TRBD2; DNA: TGTGCCAGCAGCTTACTAGCGGGGATCACAGATACGCAGTATTTT; CDR3: CASSLLAGITDTQYF
V: TRBV11-2; J: TRBJ2-3; size: few; D: TRBD2; DNA: TGTGCCAGCAGCTTAGGACTAGCGGGAGGGCCCAGCACAGATACGCAGTATTTT; CDR3: CASSLGLAGGPSTDTQYF
V: TRBV5-6; J: TRBJ2-7; size: -; D: TRBD1; DNA: TGTGCCAGCAGCCGGACAGGGCTGAGCCCCTACGAGCAGTACTTC; CDR3: CASSRTGLSPYEQYF
V: TRBV5-5; J: TRBJ2-7; size: -; D: -; DNA: TGTGCCAGCAGCTTGGCACAGGGTCGCTACGAGCAGTACTTC; CDR3: CASSLAQGRYEQYF
V: TRBV10-3; J: TRBJ2-7; size: few; D: TRBD2; DNA: TGTGCCATCAGTGAAATGGTAGCGGGAGGCTACGAGCAGTACTTC; CDR3: CAISEMVAGGYEQYF
V: TRBV24-1; J: TRBJ2-2; size: few; D: TRBD1; DNA: TGTGCCACCAGTTCTCAGGGGGCAACCGGGGAGCTGTTTTTT; CDR3: CATSSQGATGELFF
V: TRBV12-3/TRBV12-4; J: TRBJ1-6; size: few; D: -; DNA: TGTGCCAGCAGTTTGGCACAGAATAATTCACCCCTCCACTTT; CDR3: CASSLAQNNSPLHF
V: TRBV11-2; J: TRBJ2-1; size: -; D: -; DNA: TGTGCCAGCAGCTTTGTTGGGGGGTCCTACAATGAGCAGTTCTTC; CDR3: CASSFVGGSYNEQFF
V: TRBV7-9; J: TRBJ1-4; size: -; D: -; DNA: TGTGCCAGCAGTGGCGTTAGTCGGGGGAGCGAAAAACTGTTTTTT; CDR3: CASSGVSRGSEKLFF
V: TRBV7-2; J: TRBJ2-3; size: few; D: -; DNA: TGTGCCAGCAGCCCACTAGGGACACCAGGTACGGATACGCAGTATTTT; CDR3: CASSPLGTPGTDTQYF
V: TRBV11-1; J: TRBJ2-7; size: -; D: -; DNA: TGTGCCAGCAGCTTAGACGGGAGCAGTAACGAGCAGTACTTC; CDR3: CASSLDGSSNEQYF
V: TRBV19; J: TRBJ1-2; size: -; D: TRBD1; DNA: TGTGCCAGTAGTATCGGGGGGAACAGGGGCCAACGGGGCTACACCTTC; CDR3: CASSIGGNRGQRGYTF
V: TRBV12-3/TRBV12-4; J: TRBJ1-1; size: few; D: TRBD1; DNA: TGTGCCAGCAGCCTACAGGGGGCGGACACTGAAGCTTTCTTT; CDR3: CASSLQGADTEAFF
V: TRBV12-3/TRBV12-4; J: TRBJ1-5; size: few; D: TRBD1; DNA: TGTGCCAGCAGTCCGGGGACAGGGATAGACCCGTGGAATCAGCCCCAGCATTTT; CDR3: CASSPGTGIDPWNQPQHF